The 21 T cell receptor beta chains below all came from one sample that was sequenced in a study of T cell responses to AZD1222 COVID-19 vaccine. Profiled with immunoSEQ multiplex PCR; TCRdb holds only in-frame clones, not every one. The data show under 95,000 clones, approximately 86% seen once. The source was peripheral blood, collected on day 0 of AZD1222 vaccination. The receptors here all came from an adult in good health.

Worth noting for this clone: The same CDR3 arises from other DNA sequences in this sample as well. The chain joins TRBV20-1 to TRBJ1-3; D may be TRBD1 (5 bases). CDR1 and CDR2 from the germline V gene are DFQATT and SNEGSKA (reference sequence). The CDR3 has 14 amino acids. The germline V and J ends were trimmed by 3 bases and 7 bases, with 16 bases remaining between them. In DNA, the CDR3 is TGCAGTGCTAGTCAGGGAGTCCCGGGGAACACCATATATTTT. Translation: CSASQGVPGNTIYF.

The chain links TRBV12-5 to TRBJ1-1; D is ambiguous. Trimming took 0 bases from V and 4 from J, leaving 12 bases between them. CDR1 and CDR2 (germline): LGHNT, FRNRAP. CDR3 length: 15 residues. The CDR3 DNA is TGTGCTAGTGGTTTGGTAAGCAGTCCGGGCACTGAAGCTTTCTTT. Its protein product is CASGLVSSPGTEAFF.

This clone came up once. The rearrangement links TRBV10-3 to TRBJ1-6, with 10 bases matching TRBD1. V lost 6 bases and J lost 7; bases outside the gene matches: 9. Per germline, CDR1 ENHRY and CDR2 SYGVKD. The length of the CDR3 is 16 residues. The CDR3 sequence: CAISTGQGLSNSPLHF. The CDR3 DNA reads TGTGCCATCAGCACGGGACAGGGGCTGAGCAATTCACCCCTCCACTTT.

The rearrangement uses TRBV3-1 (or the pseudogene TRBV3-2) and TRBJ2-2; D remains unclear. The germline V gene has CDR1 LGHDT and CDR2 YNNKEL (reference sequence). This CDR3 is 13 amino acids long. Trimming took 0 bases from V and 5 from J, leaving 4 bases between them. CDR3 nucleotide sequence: TGTGCCAGCAGCCAAGATGGAACCGGGGAGCTGTTTTTT. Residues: CASSQDGTGELFF.

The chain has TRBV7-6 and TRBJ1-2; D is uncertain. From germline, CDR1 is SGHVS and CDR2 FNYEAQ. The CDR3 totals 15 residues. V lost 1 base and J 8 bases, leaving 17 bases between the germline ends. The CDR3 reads CASSLVVGEGSGYTF. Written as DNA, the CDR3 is TGTGCCAGCAGCTTAGTCGTGGGTGAGGGATCAGGCTACACCTTC.

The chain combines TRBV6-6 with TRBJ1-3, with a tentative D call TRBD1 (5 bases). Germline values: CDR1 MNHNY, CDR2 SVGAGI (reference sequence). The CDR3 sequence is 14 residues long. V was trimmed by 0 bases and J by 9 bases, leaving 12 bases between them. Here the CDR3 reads CASSYSQTGGTIYF. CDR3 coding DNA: TGTGCCAGCAGTTACTCCCAGACGGGGGGCACCATATATTTT.

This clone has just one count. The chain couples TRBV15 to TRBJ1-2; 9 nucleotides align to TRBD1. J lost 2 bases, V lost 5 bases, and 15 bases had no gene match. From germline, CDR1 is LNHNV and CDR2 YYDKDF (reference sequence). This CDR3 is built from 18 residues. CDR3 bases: TGTGCCACCAGCGGGGGACAGGGCGGAACTATCGGCAACTATGGCTACACCTTC. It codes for CATSGGQGGTIGNYGYTF.

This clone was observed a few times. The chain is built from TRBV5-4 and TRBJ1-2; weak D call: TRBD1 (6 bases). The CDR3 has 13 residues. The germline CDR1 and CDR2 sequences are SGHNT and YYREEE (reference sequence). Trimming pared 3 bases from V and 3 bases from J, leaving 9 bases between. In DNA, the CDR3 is TGTGCCAGCAGCTCGGGGGCGGACTATGGCTACACCTTC. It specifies CASSSGADYGYTF.

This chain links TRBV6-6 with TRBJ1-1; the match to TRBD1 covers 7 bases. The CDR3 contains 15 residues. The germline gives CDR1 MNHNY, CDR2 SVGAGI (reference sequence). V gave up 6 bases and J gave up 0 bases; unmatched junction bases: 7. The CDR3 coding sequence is TGTGCCAGCAGACTTCAGACAGGGATGAACACTGAAGCTTTCTTT. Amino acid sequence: CASRLQTGMNTEAFF.

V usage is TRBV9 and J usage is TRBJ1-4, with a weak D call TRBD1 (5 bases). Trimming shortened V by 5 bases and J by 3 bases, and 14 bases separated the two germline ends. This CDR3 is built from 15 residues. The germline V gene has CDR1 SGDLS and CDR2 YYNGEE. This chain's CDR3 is CASSVRGVPNEKLFF. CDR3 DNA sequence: TGTGCCAGCAGTGTCCGGGGCGTGCCTAATGAAAAACTGTTTTTT.

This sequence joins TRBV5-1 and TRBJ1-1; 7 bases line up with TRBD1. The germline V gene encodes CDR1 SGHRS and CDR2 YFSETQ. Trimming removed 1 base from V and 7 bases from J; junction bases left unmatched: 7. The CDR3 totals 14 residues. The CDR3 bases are TGCGCCAGCAGCTTGCAGGGACAGAGCGGTGAAGCTTTCTTT. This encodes CASSLQGQSGEAFF. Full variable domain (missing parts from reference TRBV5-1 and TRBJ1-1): KAGVTQTPRYLIKTRGQQVTLSCSPISGHRSVSWYQQTPGQGLQFLFEYFSETQRNKGNFPGRFSGRQFSNSRSEMNVSTLELGDSALYLCASSLQGQSGEAFFGQGTRLTVV.

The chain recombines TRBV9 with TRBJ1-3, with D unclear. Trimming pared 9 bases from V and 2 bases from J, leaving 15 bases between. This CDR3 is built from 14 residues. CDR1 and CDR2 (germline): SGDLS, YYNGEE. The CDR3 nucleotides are TGTGCCACCCCCTATGGGGTGGCTGGAAACACCATATATTTT. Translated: CATPYGVAGNTIYF.

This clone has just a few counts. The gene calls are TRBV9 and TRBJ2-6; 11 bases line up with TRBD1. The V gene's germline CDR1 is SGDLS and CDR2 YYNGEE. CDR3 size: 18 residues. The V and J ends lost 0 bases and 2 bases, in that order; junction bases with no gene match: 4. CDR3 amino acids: CASSVGGQGAPGANVLTF. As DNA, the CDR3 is TGTGCCAGCAGCGTAGGAGGACAGGGGGCGCCTGGGGCCAACGTCCTGACTTTC.

For the CDR3, the DNA is TGTGCCACCCGGACAGGGGGGAACGAGCAGTACTTC. Protein product: CATRTGGNEQYF. The chain is built from TRBV12-3 or TRBV12-4 and TRBJ2-7; 10 positions match TRBD1. The CDR3 is 12 residues long. V shed 10 bases and J 5 bases; nucleotides not matched to a gene: 5.

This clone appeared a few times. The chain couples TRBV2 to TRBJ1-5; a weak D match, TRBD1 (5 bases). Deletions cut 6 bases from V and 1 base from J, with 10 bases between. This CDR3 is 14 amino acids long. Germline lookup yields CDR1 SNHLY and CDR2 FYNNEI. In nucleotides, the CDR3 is TGTGCCAGCAGCGCAGACAGAAGCAATCAGCCCCAGCATTTT. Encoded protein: CASSADRSNQPQHF.

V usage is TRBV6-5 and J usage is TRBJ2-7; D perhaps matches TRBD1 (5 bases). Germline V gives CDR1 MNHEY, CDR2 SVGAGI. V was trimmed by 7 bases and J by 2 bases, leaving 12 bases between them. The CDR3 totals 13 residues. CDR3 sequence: CASNTGDAYEQYF. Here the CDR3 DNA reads TGTGCCAGCAATACAGGTGACGCCTACGAGCAGTACTTC.

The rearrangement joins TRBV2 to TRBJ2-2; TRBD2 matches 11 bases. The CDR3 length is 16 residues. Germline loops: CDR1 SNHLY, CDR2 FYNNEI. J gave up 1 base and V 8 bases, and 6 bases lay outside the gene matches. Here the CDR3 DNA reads TGTGCCAGCCGCGCCGGGACTAGCGGGAACACCGGGGAGCTGTTTTTT. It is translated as CASRAGTSGNTGELFF.

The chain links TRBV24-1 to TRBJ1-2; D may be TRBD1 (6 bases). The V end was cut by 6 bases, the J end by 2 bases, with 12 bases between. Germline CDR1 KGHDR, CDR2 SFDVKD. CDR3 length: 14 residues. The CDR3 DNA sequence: TGTGCCACCAGTCGATCGACAGGCAACTATGGCTACACCTTC. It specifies CATSRSTGNYGYTF.

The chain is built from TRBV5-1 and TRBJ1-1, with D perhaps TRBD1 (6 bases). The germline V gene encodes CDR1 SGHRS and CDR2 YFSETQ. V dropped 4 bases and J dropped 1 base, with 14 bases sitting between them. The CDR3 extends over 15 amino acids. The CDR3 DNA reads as TGCGCCAGCAGCCCCGTGGGAGGGGGGAACACTGAAGCTTTCTTT. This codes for CASSPVGGGNTEAFF.

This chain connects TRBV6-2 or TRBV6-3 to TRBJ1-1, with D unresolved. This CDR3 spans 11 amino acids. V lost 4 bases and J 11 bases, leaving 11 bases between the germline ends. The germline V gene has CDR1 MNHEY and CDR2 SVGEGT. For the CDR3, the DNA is TGTGCCAGCAGTTTACCTCCGGAGGCTTTCTTT. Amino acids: CASSLPPEAFF.

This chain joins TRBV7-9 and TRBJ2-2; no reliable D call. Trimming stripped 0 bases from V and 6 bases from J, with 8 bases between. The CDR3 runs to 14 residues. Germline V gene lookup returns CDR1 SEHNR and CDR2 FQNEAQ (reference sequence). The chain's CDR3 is CASSLALAAGELFF. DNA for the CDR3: TGTGCCAGCAGCTTAGCCTTAGCCGCCGGGGAGCTGTTTTTT.